A single sample gave rise to the 5 T cell receptor beta chains below, sequenced in a study of cytomegalovirus exposure and HLA in healthy donors (dated by TCRdb to the late 2010s). Library preparation employed the immunoSEQ multiplex PCR assay. A mixture of 60 forward primers for TCR Vbeta segments and 13 reverse primers for TCR Jbeta segments was used in the multiplex PCR. Entries here come from immuneACCESS through TCRdb and include only in-frame sequences with V and J called. Some clones fail to appear in such tables; in the studies checked, an unresolved V gene covers under half of the shortfall, and the cause of the remainder is unknown. The sample data list about 92,000 clones, and around 85% of these were observed just once. About 1.2% of the sample is in the top ten clones. The sample was PBMCs. The receptors here all came from a girl under 10 years old in good health and CMV-seropositive.

The chain couples TRBV30 to TRBJ1-1, with D unresolved. Germline V lookup: CDR1 GTSNPN, CDR2 SVGIG (reference sequence). The length of the CDR3 is 13 residues. V gave up 3 bases and J gave up 1 base, with 9 bases separating them. The DNA of the CDR3 is TGTGCCTGGAGGGTAGAGCCGAACACTGAAGCTTTCTTT. Protein: CAWRVEPNTEAFF.

The J gene is TRBJ2-7, the V gene TRBV6-5; possible D gene TRBD2, 5 bases. Germline V lookup: CDR1 MNHEY, CDR2 SVGAGI. The CDR3 loop spans 12 amino acids. V lost 6 bases, J lost 4 bases, and 10 bases lay in between. This CDR3 is CASRDLYYEQYF. In DNA, the CDR3 is TGTGCCAGCAGGGACTTATATTACGAGCAGTACTTC.

The chain combines TRBV4-2 with TRBJ1-1; 11 positions agree with TRBD1. J gave up 4 bases and V 4 bases, and 14 bases lay outside the gene matches. Germline lookup yields CDR1 LGHNA and CDR2 YNFKEQ. CDR3 size: 18 residues. The DNA for the CDR3 is TGTGCCAGCAGCCGGAGGGCCGGACAGGGGGCGGGCGGCACTGAAGCTTTCTTT. It translates to CASSRRAGQGAGGTEAFF.

There are a few counts of this clone. This rearrangement joins TRBV4-1 to TRBJ2-7; 11 bases agree with TRBD2. The CDR3 runs to 15 residues. The V gene end was trimmed by 4 bases and the J gene end by 4 bases; junction bases not matched to a gene: 6. Germline CDR1 reads MGHRA; CDR2 reads YSYEKL. The CDR3 protein is CASSPLGLAEYEQYF. The CDR3 nucleotides are TGCGCCAGCAGCCCTTTGGGACTAGCGGAATACGAGCAGTACTTC.

The DNA of the CDR3 is TGTGCCAGCAGTTTTTTGATTGGGGGGAGTCTATTCGATGGCTACACCTTC. Its translation: CASSFLIGGSLFDGYTF. This chain links TRBV28 with TRBJ1-2, with D possibly matching TRBD1 (5 bases). From germline, CDR1 is MDHEN and CDR2 SYDVKM. Trimming shortened V by 3 bases and J by 6 bases, and 23 bases separated the two germline ends. This CDR3 region has 17 residues.